Reported below is one T cell receptor (beta chain). This sample is part of a study of CD8 T cells in ankylosing spondylitis. Germline V gives CDR1 KGHSY, CDR2 FQNENV. This CDR3 is built from 15 residues. The V gene lost 0 bases and the J gene lost 4 bases, with 12 bases spanning the gap. TCRdb re-called the 5' RACE reads with MiXCR, one entry per CDR3 protein. The table records about 150,000 distinct CDR3 sequences, around 45% of them present only once. This chain joins TRBV16 and TRBJ1-1, with a weak D call TRBD1 (5 bases). The TCR comes from a male donor with ankylosing spondylitis. Sequenced input: synovial fluid, either unsorted or a sorted T cell fraction (not recorded which). For the CDR3, the DNA is TGTGCCAGCAGCCAATCGCCGGGGGTAGGCACTGAAGCTTTCTTT. Translated: CASSQSPGVGTEAFF.